This T cell receptor (beta chain) was sequenced in a study of blood T cell repertoires in COVID-19. Study-level background: Acute and convalescent COVID-19 samples came from the United States, Italy and Spain. From T cells, B-cell-depleted T cells, or PBMCs came the material, which was cDNA or gDNA.

The CDR3 covers 13 residues. V shed 6 bases, J shed 8 bases, and the junction held 7 bases outside the gene matches. Germline loops: CDR1 MNHEY, CDR2 SVGAGI. Sequencing was performed with immunoSEQ multiplex PCR; in TCRdb, only in-frame clones are kept and a portion is missing. The repertoire holds about 100,000 clones, with 70% to 80% as singletons. The chain is built from TRBV6-5 and TRBJ1-2, with 9 bases that match TRBD1. The TCR was taken from a woman in her 70s with acute or convalescent COVID-19. The sample was peripheral blood. The DNA of the CDR3 is TGTGCCAGCAGCTCCACAGGGGGCTTAGGCTACACCTTC. Protein sequence: CASSSTGGLGYTF.